This T cell receptor beta chain originates from a study of CXCR3-negative and CXCR3-positive naive CD8 T cells. The TRB cDNA libraries were prepared by 5' RACE with UMI labels. TCRdb re-called the 5' RACE reads; one entry per CDR3 protein, DNA not given. This sample's clone table lists about 92,000 distinct CDR3 sequences. The CDR3 contains 16 residues. This chain links TRBV21-1 with TRBJ2-2; without DNA, the TCRdb call of TRBD2 cannot be checked. TRBV21-1 is tagged as a pseudogene. This clonotype originated in a human donor in good health. Some clones in this sample may be carry-over from other donors' samples. Sequencing was carried out using naive CXCR3- CD8+ T cells from blood. Indicated subset: CD45RO-CCR7+CD27+CD95- naive CD8+ T cells lacking CXCR3 (TNR3-). This chain's CDR3 is CASSLRGGKNTGELFF.